These 25 T cell receptor beta chains came from one sample sequenced in a study of regulatory T cells in long-lasting Graves disease. This sample's time point: newly diagnosed GD, antithyroid drugs for less than 3 months. Construction of the TCR library relied on RNA isolated from PBMCs. For TCR beta, libraries came from iRepertoire HTBI primers and Arm-PCR of CDR3 regions. TCRdb recomputed calls from the multiplex PCR reads with MiXCR, one row per CDR3 protein. The sample includes about 520,000 distinct CDR3 sequences, more than 10% seen only once; the top ten take roughly 8.2%. These same data were also listed under a study on T cells in Graves' hyperthyroidism and ophthalmopathy.

The source material was peripheral blood mononuclear cells (PBMCs), sampled at new diagnosis, from a patient treated with antithyroid drugs. Receptors were obtained from a woman in her 30s with Graves disease.

The table lists this clonotype with many counts. V gene TRBV19 combines with J gene TRBJ1-2, with 9 bases aligning to TRBD1. Germline values: CDR1 LNHDA, CDR2 SQIVND (reference sequence). V was clipped by 3 bases and J by 8 bases; unmatched bases: 10. This CDR3 has 15 amino acids. For the CDR3, the DNA is TGTGCCAGTAGTATTCAAATGGGACAGGGAATCGGCTACACCTTC. Its protein product is CASSIQMGQGIGYTF.

Comments on this clonotype: This clone may be a read error of a much larger clone one base away. The gene calls are TRBV11-3 and TRBJ2-1; D gene unclear. The CDR3 loop spans 14 amino acids. V gave up 1 base and J gave up 10 bases, with 14 bases separating them. Per germline, CDR1 SGHNT and CDR2 YENEEA. CDR3 residues: CASSLAGHPYEQFF. Here the CDR3 DNA reads TGTGCCAGCAGCTTAGCGGGCCACCCCTACGAGCAGTTCTTC. Using reference TRBV11-3 and TRBJ2-1 for the parts outside the CDR3, the full variable domain is EAGVVQSPRYKIIEKKQPVAFWCNPISGHNTLYWYLQNLGQGPELLIRYENEEAVDDSQLPKDRFSAERLKGVDSTLKIQPAELGDSAVYLCASSLAGHPYEQFFGPGTRLTVL.

This clonotype has only a few counts. This chain joins TRBV6-1 and TRBJ2-7; D gene ambiguous. The germline V gene encodes CDR1 MNHNS and CDR2 SASEGT. The length of the CDR3 is 14 residues. Trimming took 7 bases from V and 1 from J, leaving 14 bases between them. The CDR3 spells CASTKSGGSYEQYF. In nucleotides, the CDR3 is TGTGCCAGCACCAAGTCGGGTGGGTCCTACGAGCAGTACTTC.

A few counts support this clonotype. CDR3 sequence reads: CASSIRRGAEAFF. The DNA of the CDR3 is TGTGCCAGCAGTATACGCCGAGGGGCTGAAGCTTTCTTT. V is TRBV12-3 or TRBV12-4 and J is TRBJ1-1; weak D call: TRBD1 (5 bases). The germline V and J ends were trimmed by 5 bases and 6 bases, with 13 bases remaining between them. This CDR3 region has 13 residues.

This clonotype was counted ten times or more. The V and J genes are TRBV20-1 and TRBJ2-2; 13 bases line up with TRBD2. V was clipped by 6 bases and J by 7 bases; unmatched bases: 5. Germline CDR1 and CDR2: DFQATT and SNEGSKA (reference sequence). CDR3 size: 14 residues. CDR3 residues: CSAGTSGISGELFF. CDR3 nucleotides: TGCAGTGCCGGGACTAGCGGGATAAGCGGGGAGCTGTTTTTT.

V is TRBV4-3 and J is TRBJ2-2, with 8 bases matching TRBD2. This CDR3 comprises 14 residues. Germline V gene lookup returns CDR1 LGHNA and CDR2 YSLEER. V lost 1 base to trimming and J lost 6 bases; unmatched junction nucleotides: 1. The CDR3 region has the DNA TGCGCCAGCAGCCAAGGGCGGGGGGCCGGGGAGCTGTTTTTT. This translates into CASSQGRGAGELFF.

This clonotype was counted many times. This chain links TRBV7-9 with TRBJ1-4, with D perhaps matching TRBD1 (5 bases). The germline V gene encodes CDR1 SEHNR and CDR2 FQNEAQ (reference sequence). V was shortened by 5 bases and J by 5 bases, with 9 bases between the two germline ends. CDR3 length equals 13 residues. Here the CDR3 reads CASSGGENEKLFF. The CDR3 nucleotides are TGTGCCAGCAGCGGGGGGGAGAATGAAAAACTGTTTTTT.

This clonotype occurred many times. The rearrangement joins TRBV7-2 to TRBJ2-3; TRBD2 is a possible D gene (6 bases). The germline V and J ends were trimmed by 1 base and 3 bases, with 14 bases remaining between them. This CDR3 is 16 amino acids long. Germline V CDR1 and CDR2: SGHTA, FQGNSA. The CDR3 loop reads CASSLGFLATTDTQYF. The CDR3 coding sequence is TGTGCCAGCAGCTTAGGTTTCCTAGCGACAACAGATACGCAGTATTTT.

The chain carries TRBV28 and TRBJ1-1; D perhaps matches TRBD1 (6 bases). The ends were cut back, 4 bases at V and 4 bases at J, with 13 bases in the middle. This CDR3 spans 14 amino acids. Germline assignment: CDR1 MDHEN and CDR2 SYDVKM. This CDR3 is CASSSPGGRTEAFF. The CDR3 DNA sequence: TGTGCCAGCAGTTCCCCCGGGGGGCGCACTGAAGCTTTCTTT. Together with reference TRBV28 and TRBJ1-1, the CDR3 gives the full variable domain: DVKVTQSSRYLVKRTGEKVFLECVQDMDHENMFWYRQDPGLGLRLIYFSYDVKMKEKGDIPEGYSVSREKKERFSLILESASTNQTSMYLCASSSPGGRTEAFFGQGTRLTVV.

This rearrangement joins TRBV20-1 to TRBJ2-1; 9 bases map to TRBD2. The CDR3 length is 14 residues. Germline trimming cut 3 bases from V and 6 bases from J; bases unmatched to any gene: 6. The germline V gene encodes CDR1 DFQATT and CDR2 SNEGSKA (reference sequence). The CDR3 spells CSARLAGTSNEQFF. CDR3 sequence (DNA): TGCAGTGCTAGGCTAGCGGGAACAAGCAATGAGCAGTTCTTC.

The table lists this clonotype with many counts. The chain couples TRBV5-4 to TRBJ2-3; D might be TRBD2 (5 bases). Between the trimmed V and J ends, which lost 1 base and 3 bases, there was a span of 12 bases. Per the germline V gene, CDR1 is SGHNT and CDR2 is YYREEE (reference sequence). This CDR3 has 15 residues. The CDR3 DNA follows: TGTGCCAGCAGCTTGTTCGGGGTCCGAACAGATACGCAGTATTTT. The encoded protein is CASSLFGVRTDTQYF.

In this sample, this clonotype turned up many times. V gene TRBV10-3 combines with J gene TRBJ2-5, with 10 positions matching TRBD1. This CDR3 is built from 14 residues. The germline CDR1 and CDR2 sequences are ENHRY and SYGVKD. V was clipped by 6 bases and J by 2 bases; unmatched bases: 3. CDR3 region: CAISPGQGQETQYF. The CDR3 DNA reads as TGTGCCATCAGCCCGGGACAGGGGCAAGAGACCCAGTACTTC.

The gene calls are TRBV9 and TRBJ1-6, with D possibly matching TRBD1 (6 bases). Germline values: CDR1 SGDLS, CDR2 YYNGEE. The V and J ends lost 3 bases and 10 bases respectively, with 17 bases between them. The CDR3 has 15 residues. This CDR3 is CASSAGQMRGSPLHF. In DNA form, the CDR3 reads TGTGCCAGCAGCGCGGGACAAATGAGAGGGTCACCCCTCCACTTT.

This clonotype has a count of ten or more. This chain connects TRBV24-1 to TRBJ2-7, with 12 bases lining up with TRBD1. V shed 3 bases and J 5 bases; nucleotides not matched to a gene: 4. Germline V gene lookup returns CDR1 KGHDR and CDR2 SFDVKD. This CDR3 has 15 amino acids. CDR3 residues: CATSDAGTGGHEQYF. In DNA, the CDR3 is TGTGCCACCAGTGATGCGGGGACAGGGGGCCACGAGCAGTACTTC.

This clonotype was counted at least ten times. V is TRBV28 and J is TRBJ2-5; D is ambiguous. The ends were cut back, 6 bases at V and 1 base at J, with 15 bases in the middle. In germline, CDR1 is MDHEN, CDR2 SYDVKM. CDR3 length: 15 amino acids. The CDR3 coding sequence is TGTGCCAGCAGGCCCCTAAGGACCGGCCAAGAGACCCAGTACTTC. It yields the protein CASRPLRTGQETQYF.

Turning to this clonotype: With a much larger clone just one base away, this may be a read error. The chain joins TRBV5-1 to TRBJ1-1; D not resolved. The length of the CDR3 is 15 residues. The V end was cut by 2 bases, the J end by 6 bases, with 17 bases between. Per germline, CDR1 SGHRS and CDR2 YFSETQ. The CDR3 bases are TGCGCCAGCAGCTTAAGGAGCGACACCGGGGCTGAAGCTTTCTTT. As protein: CASSLRSDTGAEAFF.

This clonotype was counted ten times or more. The CDR3 is CSAHPPGGHSYEQYF. CDR3 bases: TGCAGTGCCCACCCCCCGGGCGGGCACTCCTACGAGCAGTACTTC. The chain employs TRBV20-1 and TRBJ2-7; D may be TRBD2 (5 bases). This CDR3 is built from 15 residues. From germline, CDR1 is DFQATT and CDR2 SNEGSKA (reference sequence). V lost 6 bases, J lost 0 bases, and 18 bases lay in between.

Only a few counts were recorded for this clonotype. The V call is TRBV4-3, the J call TRBJ1-4, with D tentatively TRBD1 (5 bases). Per the germline V gene, CDR1 is LGHNA and CDR2 is YSLEER. The V end was cut by 0 bases, the J end by 7 bases, with 15 bases between. The CDR3 loop spans 16 amino acids. The CDR3 region has the DNA TGCGCCAGCAGCCAAGAAAAGGGTTCAGGGCTTGAAAAACTGTTTTTT. Protein product: CASSQEKGSGLEKLFF.

This clonotype was detected many times. The chain is built from TRBV20-1 and TRBJ2-2; 9 bases map to TRBD1. Germline V CDR1 and CDR2: DFQATT, SNEGSKA (reference sequence). There are 16 residues in the CDR3. Trimming cost V 4 bases and J 4 bases; bases outside gene matches: 10. CDR3 sequence: CSATPLDRGSTGELFF. The CDR3 DNA follows: TGCAGTGCTACGCCTTTGGACAGGGGAAGCACCGGGGAGCTGTTTTTT.

This clonotype was recorded at least ten times. The genes are TRBV6-1 and TRBJ1-1, with TRBD1 matching 7 bases. The germline CDR1 and CDR2 sequences are MNHNS and SASEGT. The CDR3 spans 15 residues. Trimming cost V 5 bases and J 0 bases; bases outside gene matches: 6. The CDR3 sequence: CASSRQGRVNTEAFF. The CDR3 DNA reads as TGTGCCAGCAGTCGACAGGGAAGGGTGAACACTGAAGCTTTCTTT.

In its sample, this clonotype was seen many times. This sequence joins TRBV19 and TRBJ1-2, with D hard to call. Trimming pared 3 bases from V and 3 bases from J, leaving 8 bases between. CDR1 and CDR2 from the germline V gene are LNHDA and SQIVND (reference sequence). The CDR3 contains 13 residues. The CDR3 is CASSISADYGYTF. Here the CDR3 DNA reads TGTGCCAGTAGTATCTCGGCTGACTATGGCTACACCTTC.

This clonotype was recorded many times. The chain links TRBV6-9 to TRBJ2-7; possibly TRBD1 for D (6 bases). The CDR3 runs 13 residues. V was pared by 4 bases and J by 3 bases, with 10 bases between. CDR1 and CDR2 from the germline V gene are MNHGY and SVAAGI. As DNA, the CDR3 is TGTGCCAGCAGTTTTCGGACAGTCTACGAGCAGTACTTC. It specifies CASSFRTVYEQYF.

Many counts were recorded for this clonotype. The rearrangement links TRBV11-2 to TRBJ2-2, with no clear D. V was cut by 2 bases and J by 2 bases, with 12 bases left in between. This CDR3 has 16 residues. Germline V gives CDR1 SGHAT, CDR2 FQNNGV. In DNA form, the CDR3 reads TGTGCCAGCAGCTTAAGTGGCAGTTTAAACACCGGGGAGCTGTTTTTT. Translated, it gives CASSLSGSLNTGELFF.

This clonotype came up many times. For the CDR3, the DNA is TGCAGCGTTTCAGGAGTGGGCTACGAGCAGTACTTC. This codes for CSVSGVGYEQYF. The chain links TRBV29-1 to TRBJ2-7; the D is unclear. Germline-derived CDR1 and CDR2 are SQVTM and ANQGSEA. The CDR3 loop spans 12 amino acids. V was shortened by 5 bases and J by 3 bases, with 11 bases between the two germline ends.

This clonotype was seen more than once but under ten times. V usage is TRBV7-2 and J usage is TRBJ2-1; D uncertain. The V and J ends lost 4 bases and 6 bases respectively, with 4 bases between them. The CDR3 consists of 11 residues. CDR1 and CDR2 (germline): SGHTA, FQGNSA. CDR3 DNA: TGTGCCAGCAGCTCGTTCAATGAGCAGTTCTTC. Its translation: CASSSFNEQFF.